A single sample gave rise to the 5 T cell receptor beta chains below, sequenced in a study of neurological immune-mediated disorders. A single record per CDR3 protein comes from TCRdb applying MiXCR to the 5' RACE reads. Counted here are 77,000 or so distinct CDR3 sequences, roughly 9% occurring once; the ten biggest clones make up less than 2%. Sequences were obtained from PBMCs. These receptor sequences come from a man aged 45-65 years in good health.

This clonotype was picked up many times. The chain combines TRBV5-1 with TRBJ1-4; 9 nucleotides match TRBD1. Germline CDR1 SGHRS, CDR2 YFSETQ. The V segment lost 2 bases and the J segment 0 bases; nucleotides outside the gene matches: 5. There are 17 residues in the CDR3. The CDR3 DNA reads TGCGCCAGCAGCTTATGGGACAGGGAGGCAACTAATGAAAAACTGTTTTTT. Protein: CASSLWDREATNEKLFF.

This clonotype was seen many times. The chain carries TRBV5-5 and TRBJ1-2; a weak D match, TRBD1 (5 bases). Germline loops: CDR1 SGHKS, CDR2 YYEKEE (reference sequence). The CDR3 is 15 amino acids. Trimming stripped 2 bases from V and 3 bases from J, with 14 bases between. The DNA of the CDR3 is TGTGCCAGCAGCTTCTCGAGGGGAATGGACTATGGCTACACCTTC. It translates to CASSFSRGMDYGYTF. Supplemented by reference TRBV5-5 and TRBJ1-2, the full variable domain reads DAGVTQSPTHLIKTRGQQVTLRCSPISGHKSVSWYQQVLGQGPQFIFQYYEKEERGRGNFPDRFSARQFPNYSSELNVNALLLGDSALYLCASSFSRGMDYGYTFGSGTRLTVV.

This clonotype was counted ten times or more. The chain has TRBV15 and TRBJ2-3; D tentatively fits TRBD1 or TRBD2 (5 bases each). Germline CDR1 is LNHNV and CDR2 is YYDKDF (reference sequence). The CDR3 totals 17 residues. Trimming shortened V by 5 bases and J by 7 bases, and 25 bases separated the two germline ends. The CDR3: CATSGGEGLSHVNTQYF. CDR3 DNA sequence: TGTGCCACCAGCGGGGGTGAGGGGCTTTCCCATGTAAATACGCAGTATTTT.

The chain couples TRBV9 to TRBJ2-1, with a tentative D call TRBD2 (6 bases). V was cut by 5 bases and J by 6 bases, with 18 bases left in between. CDR1 and CDR2 from the germline V gene are SGDLS and YYNGEE. CDR3 length equals 15 residues. As DNA, the CDR3 is TGTGCCAGCAGTTTATCCGGGACTTATGGCAATGAGCAGTTCTTC. Its protein product is CASSLSGTYGNEQFF. The whole variable domain, remainder taken from reference TRBV9 and TRBJ2-1, is DSGVTQTPKHLITATGQRVTLRCSPRSGDLSVYWYQQSLDQGLQFLIQYYNGEERAKGNILERFSAQQFPDLHSELNLSSLELGDSALYFCASSLSGTYGNEQFFGPGTRLTVL.

This clonotype was counted ten times or more. The CDR3 DNA reads as TGTGCCAGCAGCTTGGGGGCATCAACTAATGAAAAACTGTTTTTT. Translating it yields CASSLGASTNEKLFF. The chain employs TRBV7-9 and TRBJ1-4; a weak D match, TRBD1 (6 bases). V lost 3 bases and J lost 0, with 8 bases in between. Germline V gene sequence: CDR1 SEHNR, CDR2 FQNEAQ (reference sequence). This CDR3 comprises 15 residues.